The 14 T cell receptor beta chains below were found in one sample sequenced in a study of beta chain features in type 1 diabetes. The antigens for these receptors are not known. Expressed TCRB transcripts were sequenced because the entire RNA isolate underwent reverse transcription. The data were produced by immunoSEQ multiplex PCR, yet TCRdb's version contains in-frame clones alone and is incomplete. Of 550,000 to 850,000 clones in the sample, 10% to 15% are singletons; the top ten hold 0.022%. Points from the study as a whole: Shortening of TCRB CDR3s, moderate but significant, appeared in all four CD4+ subsets of Type 1 diabetes patients.

Specimen: naive CD4+ T cells from blood. These receptor sequences come from a man between 18 and 35 years old with type 1 diabetes.

On this clone itself: The same CDR3 can be traced to other DNA sequences in this sample. The rearrangement uses TRBV5-1 and TRBJ1-2; 7 nucleotides match TRBD1. Germline V gives CDR1 SGHRS, CDR2 YFSETQ. The CDR3 length is 13 residues. The V gene end was trimmed by 0 bases and the J gene end by 6 bases; junction bases not matched to a gene: 2. The CDR3 DNA is TGCGCCAGCAGCTTGGGACAGGGAGATGGCTACACCTTC. Amino acid sequence: CASSLGQGDGYTF.

V is TRBV7-3 and J is TRBJ2-1; 10 nucleotides agree with TRBD1. V was pared by 5 bases and J by 5 bases, with 6 bases of the junction left unmatched. Germline-derived CDR1 and CDR2 are SGHTA and FQGTGA. The CDR3 is made up of 15 amino acids. The CDR3 reads CASSDRGLVDNEQFF. CDR3 nucleotide sequence: TGTGCCAGCAGCGACAGGGGGCTAGTTGACAATGAGCAGTTCTTC.

This clone was detected only a few times. The CDR3 nucleotides are TGCGCCAGCAGCCCTTACGCCGGGGGGATCTACAATGAGCAGTTCTTC. Translation gives CASSPYAGGIYNEQFF. The chain uses TRBV5-1 and TRBJ2-1; 7 nucleotides align to TRBD2. This CDR3 is 16 amino acids long. Germline V gene sequence: CDR1 SGHRS, CDR2 YFSETQ. V was clipped by 4 bases and J by 3 bases; unmatched bases: 10.

Only a few counts were recorded for this clone. CDR3 in DNA: TGTGCCAGCAGTGAGATGGGCTCCTATAATTCACCCCTCCACTTT. Encoded protein: CASSEMGSYNSPLHF. The chain combines TRBV6-1 with TRBJ1-6; unclear D gene. V lost 3 bases and J lost 0, with 6 bases in between. Germline V gene sequence: CDR1 MNHNS, CDR2 SASEGT. The CDR3 has 15 amino acids.

This clone was picked up a small number of times. The gene calls are TRBV30 and TRBJ2-3; D is perhaps TRBD1 (5 bases). There are 12 residues in the CDR3. CDR1 is GTSNPN, CDR2 SVGIG, per germline (reference sequence). V dropped 3 bases and J dropped 5 bases, with 9 bases sitting between them. The CDR3 DNA sequence: TGTGCCTGGAGGGTAGGGGAAGATACGCAGTATTTT. Protein sequence: CAWRVGEDTQYF.

This clone was detected a few times. The rearrangement links TRBV2 to TRBJ2-1; D is possibly TRBD2 (6 bases). Trimming took off 11 bases at V and 5 bases at J, with 16 bases between the two ends. The CDR3 has 13 residues. The germline V gene has CDR1 SNHLY and CDR2 FYNNEI. This chain's CDR3 is CAGGEIRDNEQFF. In DNA form, the CDR3 reads TGTGCCGGAGGGGAGATCCGGGACAATGAGCAGTTCTTC.

As to this clone: Other DNA sequences of this sample code for an identical CDR3. The genes are TRBV7-9 and TRBJ2-7; a possible D gene is TRBD2 (5 bases). The germline V gene has CDR1 SEHNR and CDR2 FQNEAQ (reference sequence). The V and J ends lost 1 base and 4 bases respectively, with 8 bases between them. There are 13 residues in the CDR3. The CDR3 protein is CASSLVSGYEQYF. The CDR3 DNA follows: TGTGCCAGCAGCTTAGTGTCGGGGTACGAGCAGTACTTC.

The sample holds a few counts of this clone. The chain uses TRBV5-6 and TRBJ2-7; maybe TRBD1 (5 bases). Germline V gene data show CDR1 as SGHDT and CDR2 as YYEEEE. This CDR3 has 14 residues. With 1 base removed from V and 5 bases from J, the gap between germline ends came to 13 bases. The CDR3 coding sequence is TGTGCCAGCAGCTTGACCCAGGGAAGCCACGAGCAGTACTTC. Encoded protein: CASSLTQGSHEQYF.

CDR3 in amino acids: CASSQTEKLFF. Here the CDR3 DNA reads TGCGCCAGCAGTCAAACTGAAAAACTGTTTTTT. The rearrangement links TRBV23-1 to TRBJ1-4, with D unresolved. TRBV23-1 is treated as an ORF (open reading frame) with a function not yet certain. CDR3 length: 11 residues. V lost 2 bases to trimming and J lost 7 bases, with 2 bases between them.

The chain recombines TRBV7-9 with TRBJ1-2; no clear D. This CDR3 has 14 amino acids. CDR1 is SEHNR and CDR2 is FQNEAQ in the germline V gene (reference sequence). Trimming left V 0 bases short and J 0 bases short, with 5 bases between. CDR3 sequence reads: CASSLAQANYGYTF. The CDR3 region has the DNA TGTGCCAGCAGCTTAGCTCAAGCTAACTATGGCTACACCTTC.

This clone was picked up a small number of times. The V and J genes are TRBV5-4 and TRBJ2-1; the match to TRBD2 covers 14 bases. The V gene's germline CDR1 is SGHNT and CDR2 YYREEE (reference sequence). V dropped 4 bases and J dropped 10; count of bases not matched to a gene: 10. CDR3 length: 16 residues. This CDR3 is CASSPGLAGALEEQFF. CDR3 DNA sequence: TGTGCCAGCAGCCCGGGACTAGCGGGGGCCCTGGAAGAGCAGTTCTTC.

This clone has only a few counts. The chain joins TRBV6-5 to TRBJ1-1; 7 bases map to TRBD1. V shed 2 bases, J shed 3 bases, and the junction held 6 bases outside the gene matches. Germline CDR1 is MNHEY and CDR2 is SVGAGI. This CDR3 has 15 residues. The CDR3 nucleotides are TGTGCCAGCAGTTACAACAGGGGTCCGGACACTGAAGCTTTCTTT. Its translation: CASSYNRGPDTEAFF.

The J gene is TRBJ2-3, the V gene TRBV19, with a possible D match to TRBD2 (6 bases). Germline V gives CDR1 LNHDA, CDR2 SQIVND (reference sequence). Trimming took off 5 bases at V and 3 bases at J, with 9 bases between the two ends. This CDR3 has 13 amino acids. CDR3: CASSGGVTDTQYF. Here the CDR3 DNA reads TGTGCCAGTAGTGGCGGGGTAACAGATACGCAGTATTTT.

In its sample, this clone was seen a few times. This chain uses TRBV19 with TRBJ1-6; D may be TRBD1 (5 bases). Germline CDR1 reads LNHDA; CDR2 reads SQIVND (reference sequence). V gave up 10 bases and J gave up 6 bases, with 13 bases separating them. The CDR3 consists of 13 residues. CDR3 loop: CATMGQGNSPLHF. CDR3 nucleotide sequence: TGTGCCACCATGGGGCAGGGTAATTCACCCCTCCACTTT.